This record covers a single T cell receptor beta chain. Germline CDR1 reads LGHNA; CDR2 reads YSLEER. Trimming pared 5 bases from V and 0 bases from J, leaving 22 bases between. CDR3 size: 18 residues. The source of the sample is a study of cytomegalovirus exposure and HLA in healthy donors. Data came from immunoSEQ multiplex PCR; TCRdb stores just in-frame clones and leaves some out. Of tens of thousands of clones in the sample, more than 85% were seen once. This sequence was found in a woman younger than 45 in good health and CMV-seronegative. This chain uses TRBV4-3 with TRBJ1-1, with TRBD1 as a possible D gene (6 bases). The source material was PBMCs. Here the CDR3 DNA reads TGCGCCAGCAGCTTCCGGCAGGGGAAGACCGAGATGAACACTGAAGCTTTCTTT. Amino acid sequence: CASSFRQGKTEMNTEAFF.